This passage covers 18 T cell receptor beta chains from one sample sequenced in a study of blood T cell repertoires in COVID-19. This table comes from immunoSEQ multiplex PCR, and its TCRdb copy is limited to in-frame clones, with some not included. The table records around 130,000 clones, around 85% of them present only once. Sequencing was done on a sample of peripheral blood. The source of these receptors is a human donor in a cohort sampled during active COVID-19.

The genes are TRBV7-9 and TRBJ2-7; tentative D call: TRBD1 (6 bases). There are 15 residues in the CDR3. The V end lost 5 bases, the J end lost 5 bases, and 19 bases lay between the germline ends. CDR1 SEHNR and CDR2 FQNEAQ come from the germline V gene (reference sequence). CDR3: CASSPRGRGYDEQYF. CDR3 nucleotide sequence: TGTGCCAGCAGCCCAAGGGGCAGGGGATACGACGAGCAGTACTTC.

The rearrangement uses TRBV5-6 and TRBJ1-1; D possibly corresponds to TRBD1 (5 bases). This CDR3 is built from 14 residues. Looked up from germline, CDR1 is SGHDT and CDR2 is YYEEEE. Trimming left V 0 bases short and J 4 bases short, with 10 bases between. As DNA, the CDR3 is TGTGCCAGCAGCTTGGGGTCGGACATCACTGAAGCTTTCTTT. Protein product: CASSLGSDITEAFF.

The chain's CDR3 is CASSLTTGGPYGYTF. In DNA form, the CDR3 reads TGTGCCAGCAGTTTAACAACAGGGGGCCCATATGGCTACACCTTC. This chain connects TRBV27 to TRBJ1-2, with TRBD1 identical over 9 bases. Germline V CDR1 and CDR2: MNHEY, SMNVEV (reference sequence). V dropped 2 bases and J dropped 5; count of bases not matched to a gene: 6. The CDR3 totals 15 residues.

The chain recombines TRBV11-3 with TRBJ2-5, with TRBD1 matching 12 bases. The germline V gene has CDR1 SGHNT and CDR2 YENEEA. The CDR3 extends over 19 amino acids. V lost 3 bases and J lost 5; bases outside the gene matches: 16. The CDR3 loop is CASSLIGDRGRLAAETQYF. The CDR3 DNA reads TGTGCCAGCAGCTTGATAGGGGACAGGGGGCGCTTGGCGGCGGAGACCCAGTACTTC.

The CDR3 is CASSVVREAKQPQHF. The CDR3 bases are TGTGCCAGCAGCGTAGTGAGGGAAGCTAAACAGCCCCAGCATTTT. The chain combines TRBV9 with TRBJ1-5; D ambiguous. CDR1 SGDLS and CDR2 YYNGEE come from the germline V gene. V was shortened by 0 bases and J by 7 bases, with 14 bases between the two germline ends. The CDR3 extends over 15 amino acids.

CDR3 residues: CATSDRGTEIYNEQFF. In DNA form, the CDR3 reads TGTGCCACCAGTGACCGCGGGACGGAGATTTACAATGAGCAGTTCTTC. The rearrangement joins TRBV24-1 to TRBJ2-1, with D perhaps TRBD2 (6 bases). V shed 4 bases and J shed 4 bases, with 16 bases lying between them. CDR1 is KGHDR and CDR2 is SFDVKD in the germline V gene. The CDR3 runs 16 residues.

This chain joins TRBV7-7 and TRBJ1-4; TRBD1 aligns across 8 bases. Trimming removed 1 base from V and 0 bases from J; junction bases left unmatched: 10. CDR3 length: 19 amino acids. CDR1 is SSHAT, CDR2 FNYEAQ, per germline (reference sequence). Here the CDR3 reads CASSLVDFGTGPTNEKLFF. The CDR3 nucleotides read TGTGCCAGCAGCTTAGTCGACTTTGGGACAGGTCCAACTAATGAAAAACTGTTTTTT.

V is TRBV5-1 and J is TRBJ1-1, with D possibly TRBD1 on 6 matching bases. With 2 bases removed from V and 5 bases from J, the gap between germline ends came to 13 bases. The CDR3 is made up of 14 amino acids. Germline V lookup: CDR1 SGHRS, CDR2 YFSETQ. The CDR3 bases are TGCGCCAGCAGCTTCGGGGGGCTCGGGACTGAAGCTTTCTTT. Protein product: CASSFGGLGTEAFF.

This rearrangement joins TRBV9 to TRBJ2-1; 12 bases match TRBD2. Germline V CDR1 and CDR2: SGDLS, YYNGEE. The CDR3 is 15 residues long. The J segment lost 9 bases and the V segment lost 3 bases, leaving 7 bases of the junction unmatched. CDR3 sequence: CASSASGGAGPEQFF. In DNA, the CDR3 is TGTGCCAGCAGCGCTAGCGGGGGGGCCGGTCCTGAGCAGTTCTTC.

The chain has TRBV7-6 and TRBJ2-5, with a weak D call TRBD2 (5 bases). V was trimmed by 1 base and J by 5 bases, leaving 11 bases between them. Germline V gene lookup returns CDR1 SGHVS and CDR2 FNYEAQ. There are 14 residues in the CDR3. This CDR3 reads CASSLGLAWETQYF. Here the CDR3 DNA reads TGTGCCAGCAGCTTAGGTCTAGCCTGGGAGACCCAGTACTTC.

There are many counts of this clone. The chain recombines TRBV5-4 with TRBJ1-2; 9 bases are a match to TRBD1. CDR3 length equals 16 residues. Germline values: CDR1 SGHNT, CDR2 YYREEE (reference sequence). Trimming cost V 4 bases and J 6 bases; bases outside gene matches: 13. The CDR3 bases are TGTGCCAGCAGCCCTTTGACAGGGGGAATGGAGAATGGCTACACCTTC. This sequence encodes CASSPLTGGMENGYTF.

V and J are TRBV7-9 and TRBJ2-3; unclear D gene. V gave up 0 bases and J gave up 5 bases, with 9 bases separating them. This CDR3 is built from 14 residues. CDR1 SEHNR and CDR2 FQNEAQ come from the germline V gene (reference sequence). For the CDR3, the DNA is TGTGCCAGCAGCTTAGCGTTAAGAGGAGATACGCAGTATTTT. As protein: CASSLALRGDTQYF.

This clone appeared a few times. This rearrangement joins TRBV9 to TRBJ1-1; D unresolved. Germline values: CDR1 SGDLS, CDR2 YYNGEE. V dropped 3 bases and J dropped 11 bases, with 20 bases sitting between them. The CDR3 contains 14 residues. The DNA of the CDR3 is TGTGCCAGCAGCGCCGTCTCGTTGTCGGGTGTGGCTTTCTTT. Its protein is CASSAVSLSGVAFF.

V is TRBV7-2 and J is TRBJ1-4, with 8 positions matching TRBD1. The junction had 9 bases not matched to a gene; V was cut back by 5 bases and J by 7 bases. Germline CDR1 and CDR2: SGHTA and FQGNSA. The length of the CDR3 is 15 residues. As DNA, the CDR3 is TGTGCCAGCAGCCCCCGCTCAGGGGGCAGTGAAAAACTGTTTTTT. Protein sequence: CASSPRSGGSEKLFF.

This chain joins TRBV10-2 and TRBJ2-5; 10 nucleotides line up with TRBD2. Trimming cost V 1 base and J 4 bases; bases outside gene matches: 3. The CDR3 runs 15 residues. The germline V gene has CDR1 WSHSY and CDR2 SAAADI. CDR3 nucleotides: TGCGCCAGCAGTGAGTTCACTAGCGGGGTAGAGACCCAGTACTTC. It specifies CASSEFTSGVETQYF.

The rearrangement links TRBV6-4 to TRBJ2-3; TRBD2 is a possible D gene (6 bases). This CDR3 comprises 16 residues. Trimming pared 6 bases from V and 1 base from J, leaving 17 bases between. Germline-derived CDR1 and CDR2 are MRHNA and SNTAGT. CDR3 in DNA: TGTGCCAGCAGCCCATGGGGTAGCGGAGGCACAGATACGCAGTATTTT. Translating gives CASSPWGSGGTDTQYF.

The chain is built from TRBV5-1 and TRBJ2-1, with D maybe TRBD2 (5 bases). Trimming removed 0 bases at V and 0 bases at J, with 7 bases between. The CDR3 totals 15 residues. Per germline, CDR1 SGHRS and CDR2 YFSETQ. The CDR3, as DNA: TGCGCCAGCAGCTTGGGGGAGAGCTCCTACAATGAGCAGTTCTTC. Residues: CASSLGESSYNEQFF.

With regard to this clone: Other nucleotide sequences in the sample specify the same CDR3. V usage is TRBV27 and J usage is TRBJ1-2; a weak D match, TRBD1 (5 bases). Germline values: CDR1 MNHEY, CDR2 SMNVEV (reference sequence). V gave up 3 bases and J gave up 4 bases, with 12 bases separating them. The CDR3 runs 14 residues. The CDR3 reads CASSLSGLGYGYTF. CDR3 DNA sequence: TGTGCCAGCAGTTTGTCAGGGCTGGGCTATGGCTACACCTTC.